This T cell receptor beta chain was captured by sequencing in a study of metastatic and nonmetastatic thyroid tumors. About the research overall: Repertoires of blood and of tissue (tumor or nodule) from malignant and benign thyroid patients were compared. Points from the study as a whole: Patients with malignant thyroid tumors reportedly had significantly higher TCR beta diversity than those with benign nodules, in blood and tumor.

This clone was counted only a few times. The antigen remains unidentified. The junction shows a germline mismatch at one end, possibly a read error. As handled by the study authors: Between-group CDR3 differences, defined by clinicopathological status, yielded a distant-metastasis classifier for papillary thyroid cancer. TCRdb re-clonotyped the PCR reads via MiXCR. In this record, the V and J calls reflect TCRdb's handling and not the investigators' own analysis. The table shows 25,000 to 35,000 clones, with roughly 25% occurring only once. All patients were treatment-naive before thyroid surgery. The V gene's germline CDR1 is LNHDA and CDR2 SQIVND (reference sequence). The CDR3 is 12 residues long.

The chain uses TRBV19 and TRBJ2-1; D is ambiguous. The sequence came from a female donor with papillary thyroid cancer or a benign thyroid nodule (not recorded which). Some clones in this sample may be carry-over from other donors' samples. The sequencing input was blood. The chain's CDR3 is CTSTKYHNEQFF. The CDR3 nucleotides are TGTACCAGTACTAAGTACCACAATGAGCAGTTCTTC.